A selection of T cell receptor beta chains follows, all from one sample in a study of cytomegalovirus exposure and HLA in healthy donors. This table comes from immunoSEQ multiplex PCR, and its TCRdb copy is limited to in-frame clones, with some not included. The sample records about 140,000 clones, 60% to 80% being singletons. Specimen: PBMCs. These receptors were obtained from a female donor in good health and CMV-seronegative. Each CDR3 is given with its conserved first and last residue. The D gene is left open where the match is weak. Clone sizes are given selectively: once, few, many, or a class where the clone is expanded.

D gene: TRBD2; clone size: once; V gene: TRBV28; J gene: TRBJ2-1; CDR3 DNA: TGTGCCAGCAGCCCGATTTCTAGCGGAGGTACCTCCTACAATGAGCAGTTCTTC; CDR3 protein: CASSPISSGGTSYNEQFF
D gene: TRBD1; clone size: .; V gene: TRBV5-4; J gene: TRBJ2-5; CDR3 DNA: TGTGCCAGCAGCTTGGTAGGGGGCCACTTCCTCCAAGAGACCCAGTACTTC; CDR3 protein: CASSLVGGHFLQETQYF
D gene: TRBD1; clone size: .; V gene: TRBV29-1; J gene: TRBJ2-3; CDR3 DNA: TGCAGCGTTGAGGGACAGGGGGCCCATACGCAGTATTTT; CDR3 protein: CSVEGQGAHTQYF
D gene: .; clone size: .; V gene: TRBV11-1; J gene: TRBJ1-2; CDR3 DNA: TGTGCCAGCAGTAGAGTCCCTAACTATGGCTACACCTTC; CDR3 protein: CASSRVPNYGYTF
D gene: .; clone size: few; V gene: TRBV6-1; J gene: TRBJ1-6; CDR3 DNA: TGTGCCAGCAGAGCCGGGACAAGTAATTCACCCCTCCACTTT; CDR3 protein: CASRAGTSNSPLHF
D gene: .; clone size: .; V gene: TRBV5-1; J gene: TRBJ1-5; CDR3 DNA: TGCGCCAGCAGCCCACAGGGAATCAATCAGCCCCAGCATTTT; CDR3 protein: CASSPQGINQPQHF
D gene: .; clone size: .; V gene: TRBV29-1; J gene: TRBJ1-1; CDR3 DNA: TGCAGCGTTTCGTCACATAACACTGAAGCTTTCTTT; CDR3 protein: CSVSSHNTEAFF
D gene: TRBD1; clone size: .; V gene: TRBV30; J gene: TRBJ1-2; CDR3 DNA: TGTGCCTGGGGGACAGGACGCGGCTACACCTTC; CDR3 protein: CAWGTGRGYTF
D gene: TRBD2; clone size: .; V gene: TRBV7-2; J gene: TRBJ2-2; CDR3 DNA: TGTGCCAGCAGCGTAGGGACTAGCGGGGTCCAAGGGGAGCTGTTTTTT; CDR3 protein: CASSVGTSGVQGELFF
D gene: .; clone size: .; V gene: TRBV18; J gene: TRBJ1-4; CDR3 DNA: TGTGCCAGCTCAACTCTACCAAAAACAACTAATGAAAAACTGTTTTTT; CDR3 protein: CASSTLPKTTNEKLFF
D gene: .; clone size: .; V gene: TRBV5-1; J gene: TRBJ1-1; CDR3 DNA: TGCGCCAGCAGCTTAGAGGGGGTAACTGAAGCTTTCTTT; CDR3 protein: CASSLEGVTEAFF
D gene: TRBD2; clone size: few; V gene: TRBV5-4; J gene: TRBJ2-2; CDR3 DNA: TGTGCCAGCAGCTTGGGTTTACTAGCGGGAGTTCCCGGGGAGCTGTTTTTT; CDR3 protein: CASSLGLLAGVPGELFF
D gene: .; clone size: .; V gene: TRBV7-6; J gene: TRBJ1-2; CDR3 DNA: TGTGCCAGCAGCTCCGGGATAATCGGAGACTATGGCTACACCTTC; CDR3 protein: CASSSGIIGDYGYTF
D gene: TRBD1; clone size: .; V gene: TRBV5-6; J gene: TRBJ2-7; CDR3 DNA: TGTGCCAGCAGCGAGGCGAGGGGGCGCAGGAACGAGCAGTACTTC; CDR3 protein: CASSEARGRRNEQYF
D gene: .; clone size: .; V gene: TRBV14; J gene: TRBJ1-1; CDR3 DNA: TGTGCCAGCAGCTATACCCAGGGTGGCACTGAAGCTTTCTTT; CDR3 protein: CASSYTQGGTEAFF
D gene: .; clone size: .; V gene: TRBV4-1; J gene: TRBJ2-6; CDR3 DNA: TGCGCCAGCAGCCAAACTGCGACAGAGATTAGGACTGGGGCCAACGTCCTGACTTTC; CDR3 protein: CASSQTATEIRTGANVLTF
D gene: .; clone size: .; V gene: TRBV7-9; J gene: TRBJ2-1; CDR3 DNA: TGTGCCAGCAGCCGGTTCGACTCCCCCGGAGGGGAGTGTGAGCAGTTCTTC; CDR3 protein: CASSRFDSPGGECEQFF
D gene: TRBD2; clone size: .; V gene: TRBV27; J gene: TRBJ2-1; CDR3 DNA: TGTGCCAGCAGTTTCTTACTAGCGGGGGACCACAATGAGCAGTTCTTC; CDR3 protein: CASSFLLAGDHNEQFF
D gene: TRBD1; clone size: .; V gene: TRBV7-6; J gene: TRBJ1-5; CDR3 DNA: TGTGCCAGCAGCTTTCCACCGGGACAGGGGGGAAGTCAGCCCCAGCATTTT; CDR3 protein: CASSFPPGQGGSQPQHF
D gene: .; clone size: .; V gene: TRBV5-1; J gene: TRBJ1-4; CDR3 DNA: TGCGCCAGCAGCTTCAACTGGGGCCATGGGAAACTGTTTTTT; CDR3 protein: CASSFNWGHGKLFF
D gene: .; clone size: .; V gene: TRBV18; J gene: TRBJ1-1; CDR3 DNA: TGTGCCAGCTCACCTGGAGCGGTAGGGGCTTTCTTT; CDR3 protein: CASSPGAVGAFF
D gene: TRBD1; clone size: few; V gene: TRBV6-5; J gene: TRBJ1-2; CDR3 DNA: TGTGCCAGCACCCCGGACAGGGATCCCTCTTATGGCTACACCTTC; CDR3 protein: CASTPDRDPSYGYTF